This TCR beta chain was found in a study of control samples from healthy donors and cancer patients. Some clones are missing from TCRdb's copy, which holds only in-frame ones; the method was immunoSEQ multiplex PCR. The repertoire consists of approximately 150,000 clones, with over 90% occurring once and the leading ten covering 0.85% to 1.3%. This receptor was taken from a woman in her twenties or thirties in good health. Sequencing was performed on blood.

The CDR3 sequence: CASSLRGAQYGGYTF. DNA for the CDR3: TGTGCCAGCAGTTTGCGAGGGGCCCAGTATGGTGGCTACACCTTC. The chain is built from TRBV27 and TRBJ1-2, with D tentatively TRBD1 (5 bases). V was shortened by 3 bases and J by 7 bases, with 18 bases between the two germline ends. There are 15 residues in the CDR3. Germline assignment: CDR1 MNHEY and CDR2 SMNVEV (reference sequence).